These T cell receptor beta chains were read from a single sample in a study of T cells after yellow fever vaccination. TCRdb re-called the 5' RACE reads with MiXCR, one entry per CDR3 protein. The table has about 160,000 distinct CDR3 sequences, around 9.7% seen once; the top ten hold about a third. The sequenced sample was CD8+ T cells sorted from PBMCs, obtained 45 days after the yellow fever booster vaccination. These receptors all come from a man aged 18 to 35 who received the YFV17D yellow fever vaccine. Both conserved end residues are part of each CDR3. A D gene is named only where the DNA matches it firmly. The size entry is marked missing in some rows and otherwise reads once, few, many or a size class.

CDR3aa | CDR3nt | j_gene | abundance | v_gene | d_gene
CSANTAGRIQYF | TGCAGTGCTAACACCGCGGGTCGCATTCAGTACTTC | TRBJ2-4 | many | TRBV20-1 | NA
CASSPSSGDSGNTIYF | TGTGCCAGCAGCCCCTCTTCAGGCGACTCTGGAAACACCATATATTTT | TRBJ1-3 | few | TRBV7-9 | NA
CASSPHSGGTTDTQYF | TGTGCCAGCAGTCCCCATAGCGGGGGGACCACAGATACGCAGTATTTT | TRBJ2-3 | few | TRBV27 | TRBD2
CASSQGRHGYTF | TGTGCCAGCAGCCAGGGGAGGCATGGCTACACCTTC | TRBJ1-2 | NA | TRBV12-3/TRBV12-4 | NA
CASQDRELSEAFF | TGTGCCAGCCAAGACAGGGAGTTATCTGAAGCTTTCTTT | TRBJ1-1 | few | TRBV2 | TRBD1
CASRRAGELFF | TGCGCCAGCAGGAGGGCCGGGGAGCTGTTTTTT | TRBJ2-2 | few | TRBV4-1 | NA
CASTQGDRATGELFF | TGTGCCAGCACCCAAGGAGACAGGGCCACCGGGGAGCTGTTTTTT | TRBJ2-2 | few | TRBV6-5 | TRBD1
CSARDLPGQSYNEQFF | TGCAGTGCTAGAGACCTACCGGGACAGTCATACAATGAGCAGTTCTTC | TRBJ2-1 | few | TRBV20-1 | TRBD1
CASSLANEASYNEQFF | TGTGCCAGCAGCTTGGCCAATGAGGCCTCCTACAATGAGCAGTTCTTC | TRBJ2-1 | few | TRBV5-8 | NA
CASSSTTGGTDTQSF | TGTGCCAGCAGCAGCACGACAGGGGGCACAGATACGCAGTCTTTT | TRBJ2-3 | NA | TRBV9 | TRBD1
CSSQQGDEQFF | TGCAGTTCCCAGCAGGGGGATGAGCAGTTCTTC | TRBJ2-1 | NA | TRBV29-1 | TRBD1
CSVVLFQPQHF | TGCAGCGTTGTTTTGTTTCAGCCCCAGCATTTT | TRBJ1-5 | NA | TRBV29-1 | NA
CASSYRRVQGAQYF | TGTGCCAGCAGTTACCGTCGGGTCCAGGGGGCCCAGTACTTC | TRBJ2-5 | NA | TRBV6-5 | TRBD1
CAWTSGGYPETQYF | TGTGCCTGGACTAGCGGGGGATATCCGGAGACCCAGTACTTC | TRBJ2-5 | few | TRBV5-4 | TRBD2
CASSVIRNQPQHF | TGTGCCAGCAGCGTCATCCGGAATCAGCCCCAGCATTTT | TRBJ1-5 | NA | TRBV6-2/TRBV6-3 | NA
CASSQDPGFASYEQYF | TGCGCCAGCAGCCAAGATCCCGGGTTCGCGTCCTACGAGCAGTACTTC | TRBJ2-7 | NA | TRBV4-1 | NA
CASSSREMVTGELFF | TGTGCCAGCAGCTCGCGTGAGATGGTCACCGGGGAGCTGTTTTTT | TRBJ2-2 | many | TRBV7-9 | NA
CASSQAGSRYEQYF | TGTGCCAGCAGCCAAGCGGGGAGCCGCTACGAGCAGTACTTC | TRBJ2-7 | few | TRBV14 | NA
CASSQWGFEFF | TGTGCCAGCAGTCAATGGGGATTCGAGTTCTTC | TRBJ2-1 | many | TRBV6-5 | NA
CASSGLAGGSSTDTQYF | TGTGCCAGCAGTGGGCTAGCGGGGGGTTCTAGCACAGATACGCAGTATTTT | TRBJ2-3 | NA | TRBV6-1 | TRBD2
CASSQVFSGELFF | TGCGCCAGCAGCCAAGTATTTAGCGGGGAGCTGTTTTTT | TRBJ2-2 | many | TRBV4-1 | NA
CSVHPPVAYTEAFF | TGCAGCGTTCACCCTCCGGTCGCTTACACTGAAGCTTTCTTT | TRBJ1-1 | few | TRBV29-1 | NA